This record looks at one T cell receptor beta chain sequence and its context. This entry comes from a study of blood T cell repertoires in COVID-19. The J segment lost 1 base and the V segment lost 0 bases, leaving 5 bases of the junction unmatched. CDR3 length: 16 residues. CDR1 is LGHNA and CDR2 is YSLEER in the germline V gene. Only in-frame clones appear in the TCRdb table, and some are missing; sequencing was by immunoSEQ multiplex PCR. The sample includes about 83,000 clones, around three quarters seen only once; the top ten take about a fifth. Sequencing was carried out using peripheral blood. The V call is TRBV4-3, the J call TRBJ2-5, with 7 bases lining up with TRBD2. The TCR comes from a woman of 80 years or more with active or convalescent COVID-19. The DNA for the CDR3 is TGCGCCAGCAGCCAAGATATTGGCGGGGGCCAAGAGACCCAGTACTTC. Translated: CASSQDIGGGQETQYF.